This T cell receptor beta chain was recorded in a study of OX40 agonist ivuxolimab in advanced cancers. Study in general: Three patients had partial responses: one hepatocellular carcinoma, two cutaneous melanoma. Study-level results: At doses 0.1 to 3.0 mg/kg, CD4+ and CD8+ clones expanded. Nonresponders included some who also had low normalized T-cell clonal expansion. More expanded clones were seen, on average, in CD8+ T cells than in CD4+.

The ends were cut back, 5 bases at V and 4 bases at J, with 15 bases in the middle. The CDR3 has 15 amino acids. Germline CDR1 is MNHEY and CDR2 is SMNVEV (reference sequence). As for this clone: The antigen is unknown.

Measured with immunoSEQ multiplex PCR; TCRdb has only the in-frame clones, and not every one. Of more than 100,000 clones in the sample, 90% were seen once. The rearrangement uses TRBV27 and TRBJ2-1; D is perhaps TRBD1 (6 bases). The receptor was derived from an adult with an advanced solid tumor such as melanoma, head and neck, liver or kidney cancer. Specimen: CD4+ or CD8+ T cells sorted from blood, collected in a trial of the OX40 agonist ivuxolimab. The CDR3 spells CASSRNGQNYNEQFF. CDR3 coding DNA: TGTGCCAGCAGTAGAAACGGACAGAATTACAATGAGCAGTTCTTC.